A selection of T cell receptor beta chains follows, all from one sample in a study of T cell responses to AZD1222 COVID-19 vaccine. Sequenced by immunoSEQ multiplex PCR; TCRdb stores in-frame clones only, minus some. The sample carries about 160,000 clones, 85% to 90% recorded once. The sample was peripheral blood, taken on day 0 of AZD1222 vaccination. The receptor set was obtained from an adult in good health. CDR3s include the opening cysteine and the closing phenylalanine or tryptophan. D genes are given only for firm matches. For some rows the clone size is stated as once, few or many, or as a class when expanded; others skip it.

>TRBJ2-7|TRBV6-5|14|NA|once
TGTGCCAGCAGTTACGGGGGACACGCCGACGAGCAGTACTTC
CASSYGGHADEQYF
>TRBJ1-1|TRBV7-9|14|TRBD1|NA
TGTGCCAGCAGCTCCGGACAGGGAAGCACTGAAGCTTTCTTT
CASSSGQGSTEAFF
>TRBJ2-3|TRBV5-1|17|TRBD2|NA
TGCGCCAGCAGCTTACGCCTCGGGGGGTTGAGCACAGATACGCAGTATTTT
CASSLRLGGLSTDTQYF
>TRBJ1-1|TRBV5-1|14|TRBD1|NA
TGCGCCAGCAGCTCACAGGGGGTTGGCACTGAAGCTTTCTTT
CASSSQGVGTEAFF
>TRBJ1-1|TRBV19|15|NA|NA
TGTGCCAGTAGTATAGATCTGGAACCGAACACTGAAGCTTTCTTT
CASSIDLEPNTEAFF
>TRBJ1-1|TRBV28|14|TRBD1|NA
TGTGCCAGCAGTTTGGAAGGGGGCTGGACTGAAGCTTTCTTT
CASSLEGGWTEAFF
>TRBJ1-6|TRBV3-1/TRBV3-2|16|NA|NA
TGTGCCAGCAGCCAAGCAACAGCAGTCTATAATTCACCCCTCCACTTT
CASSQATAVYNSPLHF
>TRBJ1-5|TRBV5-1|14|NA|NA
TGCGCCAGCAGCTTTTGGCCCGATGATCAGCCCCAGCATTTT
CASSFWPDDQPQHF
>TRBJ1-3|TRBV7-2|14|TRBD1|NA
TGTGCCAGCAGCCAGGGGGCCGGGGGTGCCGCCATATATTTT
CASSQGAGGAAIYF
>TRBJ1-1|TRBV6-4|15|NA|few
TGTGCCAGCAGAGAATCAGGGTTCCCGAACACTGAAGCTTTCTTT
CASRESGFPNTEAFF
>TRBJ1-6|TRBV13|14|NA|NA
TGTGCCAGCAGCTTACACGGGGGGAGTTCACCCCTCCACTTT
CASSLHGGSSPLHF
>TRBJ2-7|TRBV6-5|15|NA|NA
TGTGCCAGCAGGGCGGCAGGGGCCTTCCTTAGCGGGCAGTACTTC
CASRAAGAFLSGQYF
>TRBJ2-5|TRBV3-1/TRBV3-2|15|NA|NA
TGTGCCAGCAGCCAAGACCCCGGCCCACAAGAGACCCAGTACTTC
CASSQDPGPQETQYF
>TRBJ2-1|TRBV9|16|TRBD2|few
TGTGCCAGCACCCTCTCGGGGGGGCAGCAGGACAATGAGCAGTTCTTC
CASTLSGGQQDNEQFF
>TRBJ2-1|TRBV7-2|16|NA|NA
TGTGCCAGCACCTCTACCCGGGGTCATTCGTACAATGAGCAGTTCTTC
CASTSTRGHSYNEQFF
>TRBJ1-5|TRBV18|15|TRBD1|NA
TGTGCCAGCTCACCGCCGGGACAGGGCTATCAGCCCCAGCATTTT
CASSPPGQGYQPQHF
>TRBJ2-2|TRBV5-1|14|NA|NA
TGCGCCAGCAGCTTGGAGGGGTCCACCGGGGAGCTGTTTTTT
CASSLEGSTGELFF
>TRBJ1-1|TRBV19|14|NA|NA
TGTGCCAGTAGGGACGGGACATCGAACACTGAAGCTTTCTTT
CASRDGTSNTEAFF
>TRBJ2-5|TRBV6-5|12|TRBD1|NA
TGTGCCAGCAGTCGGACAGGGTTGGCCCAGTACTTC
CASSRTGLAQYF
>TRBJ2-5|TRBV29-1|16|TRBD1|NA
TGCAGCGTTGGAATACACGGGACAGGTTACCAAGAGACCCAGTACTTC
CSVGIHGTGYQETQYF
>TRBJ1-1|TRBV28|13|NA|few
TGTGCCAGCAGTCTCGGGTGGAACACTGAAGCTTTCTTT
CASSLGWNTEAFF
>TRBJ1-3|TRBV9|15|TRBD1|NA
TGTGCCAGCAGCGTATCAGGGGGCGTTGGAAACACCATATATTTT
CASSVSGGVGNTIYF
>TRBJ1-2|TRBV23-1|16|NA|NA
TGCGCCAGCAGTCAAGGGACGGAGGACCCTAACTATGGCTACACCTTC
CASSQGTEDPNYGYTF
>TRBJ1-2|TRBV10-3|14|NA|NA
TGTGCCACACGACGGGAGACGACCCTCTATGGCTACACCTTC
CATRRETTLYGYTF
>TRBJ1-5|TRBV5-1|17|TRBD1|NA
TGCGCCAGCAGCTTGGACGGGACAGGGGCGGGCAATCAGCCCCAGCATTTT
CASSLDGTGAGNQPQHF
>TRBJ2-5|TRBV6-5|14|NA|NA
TGTGCCAGCAGTACCGGACAGTTACAAGAGACCCAGTACTTC
CASSTGQLQETQYF
>TRBJ2-5|TRBV5-6|13|NA|once
TGTGCCAGCAGCTTAACAGGGAGCGAGACCCAGTACTTC
CASSLTGSETQYF
>TRBJ2-1|TRBV11-2|14|TRBD2|once
TGTGCCACCCCTGGGACTAGCGGGGGGAATGAGCAGTTCTTC
CATPGTSGGNEQFF
>TRBJ1-6|TRBV7-9|16|NA|NA
TGTGCCAGCAGCTTAGCGTCCGGGGTTTTGGATTCACCCCTCCACTTT
CASSLASGVLDSPLHF
>TRBJ1-3|TRBV4-1|15|NA|NA
TGCGCCAGCAGCCAAGCAAGCGGCTCTGGAAACACCATATATTTT
CASSQASGSGNTIYF
>TRBJ1-4|TRBV5-1|15|TRBD1|NA
TGCGCCAGCAGCTGGAGGACAGGTATTAATGAAAAACTGTTTTTT
CASSWRTGINEKLFF
>TRBJ1-5|TRBV7-2|14|NA|once
TGTGCCAGCAGCTTAGGGACAAACAATCAGCCCCAGCATTTT
CASSLGTNNQPQHF
>TRBJ2-2|TRBV15|17|TRBD1|once
TGTGCCACCAGCAGTGGCCGGGACAGGGGTCGGACCGGGGAGCTGTTTTTT
CATSSGRDRGRTGELFF
>TRBJ2-7|TRBV7-2|16|TRBD2|once
TGTGCCAGCAGCAAACCCCGGGGGGTGCGGCCCTACGAGCAGTACTTC
CASSKPRGVRPYEQYF
>TRBJ2-1|TRBV3-1/TRBV3-2|15|NA|once
TGTGCCAGCAGCCCCCGACAGGACTCCTACAATGAGCAGTTCTTC
CASSPRQDSYNEQFF
>TRBJ2-2|TRBV5-6|16|NA|NA
TGTGCCAGCAGCTTGCGGGTCAGGGATGAAACCGGGGAGCTGTTTTTT
CASSLRVRDETGELFF
>TRBJ1-5|TRBV7-2|16|TRBD1|few
TGTGCCAGCAGCTTGAATTCCGGGACAGGGGTTCAGCCCCAGCATTTT
CASSLNSGTGVQPQHF
>TRBJ2-1|TRBV5-4|17|NA|NA
TGTGCCAGCAGCTTGCCCCTCGGGGGGCCTGGATACAATGAGCAGTTCTTC
CASSLPLGGPGYNEQFF
>TRBJ1-4|TRBV9|15|NA|once
TGTGCCAGCAGCGTGAGACCGACCAAGAATGAAAAACTGTTTTTT
CASSVRPTKNEKLFF
>TRBJ2-5|TRBV14|14|NA|NA
TGTGCCAGCTGTCAGTGGGCGGGGTGTGAGACCCAGTACTTC
CASCQWAGCETQYF
>TRBJ1-1|TRBV7-9|12|NA|NA
TGTGCCAGCAGCCTGTTGAACACTGAAGCTTTCTTT
CASSLLNTEAFF
>TRBJ2-1|TRBV4-2|14|NA|few
TGTGCCAGCAGCCAAGATTCCAGGGCTGGGGAGCAGTTCTTC
CASSQDSRAGEQFF
>TRBJ2-3|TRBV7-9|16|NA|NA
TGTGCCAGCAGCCGGATCGGACAGCTTAGCACAGATACGCAGTATTTT
CASSRIGQLSTDTQYF
>TRBJ2-3|TRBV9|16|NA|NA
TGTGCCAGCAGCGTAGTCCCAGGTCTAAGCACAGATACGCAGTATTTT
CASSVVPGLSTDTQYF
>TRBJ2-2|TRBV5-5|13|NA|NA
TGTGCCAGCAGCTCTGGCCCCACCGGGGAGCTGTTTTTT
CASSSGPTGELFF